This entry is about one T cell receptor beta chain. This sample stems from a study of blood T cell repertoires in COVID-19. Germline V gene data show CDR1 as SGHRS and CDR2 as YFSETQ. The ends were cut back, 0 bases at V and 0 bases at J, with 8 bases in the middle. The CDR3 runs 15 residues. The method was immunoSEQ multiplex PCR; TCRdb's version includes in-frame clones alone and lacks a portion of them. The sample includes hundreds of thousands of clones, around nine tenths of them seen just once. The chain recombines TRBV5-1 with TRBJ2-3; maybe TRBD2 (6 bases). The receptor was isolated from a man aged 60-69 years who had recovered from COVID-19. Sequencing was done on a sample of peripheral blood. CDR3 nucleotide sequence: TGCGCCAGCAGCTTGGCGGGGGACAGCACAGATACGCAGTATTTT. Its protein product is CASSLAGDSTDTQYF.